This TCR beta chain emerged from a study of beta chain features in type 1 diabetes (dated by TCRdb to 2017 to 2018). About the full investigation: Patients and healthy donors did not differ in mean age, gender distribution, total cell number or subset yield. A total of some 100,000,000 sorted cells were examined across all samples, and a strong correlation was observed between cell number per subset and RNA yield. The study compared TCRB repertoires of sorted circulating CD4+ T cell subsets between recently diagnosed type 1 diabetes patients and matched healthy donors. Regulatory and stem cell-like memory subsets were obtained from only 8 patients and roughly 8 healthy donors, while naive and central memory subsets were obtained from all 30 or so donors. Broader findings and caveats from the paper: Only small numbers of individuals were included in the HLA sub-analyses, which left unresolved whether HLA type had any influence on TCRB rearrangement. Sequencing cDNA rather than genomic DNA could over-represent highly expressing activated cells, although activation and CD3 levels did not differ between groups. Patients with type 1 diabetes made fewer insertions and deleted more nucleotides at VDJ recombination sites, implying thymic rearrangement abnormalities. Naive, central memory and regulatory TCRB repertoires appeared more similar among patients than among healthy donors. PCR might favor shorter templates, but patient and control samples were amplified and corrected together, so any skew would affect both groups equally. Type 1 diabetes patients showed a moderate but significant shortening of TCRB CDR3 length in all four CD4+ subsets.

A single peripheral blood draw of approximately 0.11 L on average was collected from each donor into heparinised tubes. A BD FACSAria II was used to sort naive, central memory, regulatory and stem cell-like memory CD4+ T cells with a panel that included CD45RO, CCR7, CD25, CD127, CD95 and CD27. All sorted populations exceeded 95% purity. PBMCs were isolated right away by Lymphoprep density gradient centrifugation and were stained directly, without culture. So that batch effects would be minimized, each experiment stained and sorted samples in pairs, pairing one healthy donor with one patient. The High Capacity cDNA Reverse Transcription Kit was used to reverse transcribe all of the isolated RNA, meaning that expressed TCRB transcripts were what got sequenced. Naive, central memory and regulatory T cell samples underwent deep immunoSEQ sequencing, averaging around 3.6 million total reads per sample. Sorted cells were lysed in RLT buffer, and RNA was extracted using DNase-treated RNeasy Micro or Mini kits according to cell number. To prevent cross-contamination, each cell subset was processed individually, whereas patient and healthy donor samples were processed jointly. The immunoSEQ multiplex PCR was used to amplify TCRB sequences from cDNA, generating 87-bp fragments that spanned the CDR3 region. Sequencing of the amplicons was done on the Illumina HiSeq platform. Processing in the source paper ran as follows. PCR bias was computationally corrected using synthetic template baselines, reads within Hamming distance 2 were collapsed, and singletons that could not be merged were discarded. By aligning reads against IMGT, V, D and J genes, CDR3 length, and insertions or deletions at six rearrangement sites were assigned. Clonotype counts were normalized to sorted cell number within each subset before computing true diversity and Gini coefficients with the tcR R package. The overlap coefficient, calculated on TCRB nucleotide sequences, was used to quantify repertoire sharing. Out-of-frame TCRB sequences from naive cells were analyzed to stand in for the pre-selection repertoire. TCRdb took this table from immuneACCESS and kept in-frame rearrangements with V and J called. Such tables lack part of the clones; where checked against another copy, unresolved V genes explain under half of the gap, and the rest is unexplained. Clonal size and the V and J genes are those of that table, whereas D and trimming came from the DNA. A total of approximately 360,000 clones appear in this sample, around 13% of them only once. Of the sample, 0.0095% to 0.013% falls within the top ten clones.

The germline V and J ends show losses of 1 base and 8 bases respectively, and no gene match explains 6 bases of the junction. The CDR3 starts with the cysteine, ends with the phenylalanine, and has 15 residues. The read is trimmed to its CDR3 DNA, 45 bases read in frame from base 1. CDR1 is given as SEHNR and CDR2 as FQNEAQ, both from the germline V gene (reference sequence). Only a few counts were recorded for this clone. Its antigen has not been determined. Per-base qualities were not stored, and no clone one base away is much larger. Sequenced material: naive CD4+ T cells from blood. This sample's cell subset or site label indicates: true naive CD4+ T cells. The receptor was derived from a woman younger than 30 with type 1 diabetes. The chain joins TRBV7-9 to TRBJ2-1; 9 junctional bases match TRBD2. In nucleotide form, the sequence is TGTGCCAGCAGCTTAGGGATAGCGGGAGCCCATGAGCAGTTCTTC. Its translation is CASSLGIAGAHEQFF.